This entry is about one TCR beta chain. The antigen remains unidentified. This entry belongs to a study of Ad26.COV2.S vaccination and SARS-CoV-2 variants. Losses at the gene ends were 1 base for V and 2 bases for J; bases not matched to a gene: 4. CDR3 length equals 16 residues. The germline CDR1 and CDR2 sequences are LGHDT and YNNKEL (reference sequence). The treatment here: 15 to 20 received Ad26.COV2.S at low or high dose, single or two shots; about five received placebo; per-sample allocation not given. Sampling was done on day 63 after the first vaccine or placebo injection. Notes on the study in general: With respect to non-spike TCR breadth, vaccine and placebo recipients were similar. People who got the vaccine had more spike-specific TCR breadth than people who got placebo.

Assay used: immunoSEQ multiplex PCR; TCRdb lists only in-frame clones, some missing. The sample has about 350,000 clones, around nine tenths seen once. The sequence derives from a person between 18 and 65 years old who received the Ad26.COV2.S COVID-19 vaccine or a placebo. This chain joins TRBV3-1 (or the pseudogene TRBV3-2) and TRBJ1-5, with 8 bases matching TRBD1. The starting material was peripheral blood, obtained in a trial of Ad26.COV2.S vaccine versus placebo. For the CDR3, the DNA is TGTGCCAGCAGCCAAGCCGACAGGGGTTGCAATCAGCCCCAGCATTTT. As protein: CASSQADRGCNQPQHF.